Below, one TCR beta chain is given with its context. Per the original data handling: The assay estimated nucleated cells by amplifying reference gene primers. The protocol was immunoSEQ multiplex PCR, while the TCRdb copy is restricted to in-frame clones and leaves out a portion. D and trimming come from the DNA, and the V and J calls and clone size come from that table. Here the sample spans 150,000 to 200,000 clones, 88% being singletons. These data originate in a study of blood T cell repertoires in COVID-19. Before being deemed recovered, Cohort 3 donors had two negative PCRs, clearance, or symptom resolution. Trimming removed 3 bases from V and 6 bases from J, with 21 bases in between. CDR1 and CDR2 (germline): SGHDN, FVKESK. The CDR3 is 17 residues long.

The sequenced material came from PBMCs or T cells enriched from blood (not recorded which). The chain carries TRBV14 and TRBJ2-1; D might be TRBD1 (5 bases). The sequence was obtained from a woman in her late teens or twenties who had recovered from COVID-19. CDR3 sequence reads: CASSQDRGARAFNEQFF. The CDR3 region has the DNA TGTGCCAGCAGCCAGGACCGAGGTGCCAGGGCGTTCAATGAGCAGTTCTTC. Supplemented by reference TRBV14 and TRBJ2-1, the full variable domain reads EAGVTQFPSHSVIEKGQTVTLRCDPISGHDNLYWYRRVMGKEIKFLLHFVKESKQDESGMPNNRFLAERTGGTYSTLKVQPAELEDSGVYFCASSQDRGARAFNEQFFGPGTRLTVL.